This T cell receptor beta chain was identified during a study of shared clonotypes between healthy human individuals. In the study overall: Three plates were used per donor for CD4 naive, three for CD4 memory, two for CD8 naive and one for CD8 memory.

Germline V gene lookup returns CDR1 SGDLS and CDR2 YYNGEE. The CDR3 loop spans 20 amino acids. Trimming at V came to 0 bases and at J to 1 base, leaving 13 bases not matched to a gene. Clones were read by immunoSEQ multiplex PCR, and TCRdb kept only the in-frame ones, dropping some. The data hold about 510,000 clones, with almost 97% observed a single time. This TCR came from a young woman in good health. The chain carries TRBV9 and TRBJ2-5; 12 nucleotides match TRBD2. Material for sequencing was naive CD4+ T cells sorted from blood. As for subset: CD45RA+ positively selected. CDR3: CASSVATATSGRKAQETQYF. CDR3 DNA: TGTGCCAGCAGCGTAGCTACCGCAACTAGCGGGAGGAAGGCCCAAGAGACCCAGTACTTC.